This TCR beta chain was sequenced in a study of control samples from healthy donors and cancer patients. Germline V gives CDR1 LGHDT, CDR2 YNNKEL (reference sequence). CDR3 length: 13 residues. V was clipped by 5 bases and J by 6 bases; unmatched bases: 2. Generated by immunoSEQ multiplex PCR, the TCRdb table keeps only in-frame clones and is missing some. The table shows about 120,000 clones, with around 87% occurring only once. The source is a woman in her fifties or sixties with colorectal cancer. V and J are TRBV3-1 (or the pseudogene TRBV3-2) and TRBJ1-5; 9 bases map to TRBD1. Material: PBMCs. The CDR3 DNA reads as TGTGCCAGCAGCTTGACAGGGGGTCAGCCCCAGCATTTT. Translation: CASSLTGGQPQHF.